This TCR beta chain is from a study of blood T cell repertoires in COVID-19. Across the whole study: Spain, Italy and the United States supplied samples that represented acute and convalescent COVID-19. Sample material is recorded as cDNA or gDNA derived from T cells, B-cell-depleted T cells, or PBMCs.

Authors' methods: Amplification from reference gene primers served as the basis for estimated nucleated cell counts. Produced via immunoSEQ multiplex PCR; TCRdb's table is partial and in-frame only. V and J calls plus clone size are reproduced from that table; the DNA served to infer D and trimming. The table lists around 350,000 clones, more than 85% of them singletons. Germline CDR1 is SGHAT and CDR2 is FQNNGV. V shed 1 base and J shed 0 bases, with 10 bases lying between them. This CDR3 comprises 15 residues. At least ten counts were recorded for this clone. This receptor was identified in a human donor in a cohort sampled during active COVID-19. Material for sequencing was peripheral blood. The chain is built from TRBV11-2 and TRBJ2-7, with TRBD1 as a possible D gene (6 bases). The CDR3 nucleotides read TGTGCCAGCAGCTTAGGACAGGCCCTCTCCTACGAGCAGTACTTC. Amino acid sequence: CASSLGQALSYEQYF.